What follows are 26 T cell receptor beta chains derived from one specimen sequenced in a study of cytomegalovirus exposure and HLA in healthy donors. Primers: 60 Vbeta forward and 13 Jbeta reverse. Repertoires were generated with immunoSEQ multiplex PCR, while TCRdb's copy carries only in-frame clones and drops some. The sample has approximately 140,000 clones, less than 85% seen once. Sequencing was performed on PBMCs. These receptors were obtained from a man aged 35 to 55 in good health and CMV-seronegative.

The chain recombines TRBV15 with TRBJ2-7; 8 bases match TRBD1. With V trimmed by 2 bases and J by 5 bases, 8 bases remained unmatched. The CDR3 runs to 15 residues. From germline, CDR1 is LNHNV and CDR2 YYDKDF (reference sequence). CDR3: CATSRRGQGADEQYF. The DNA for the CDR3 is TGTGCCACCAGCAGAAGAGGACAGGGTGCCGACGAGCAGTACTTC.

The chain's CDR3 is CAWSVRSPGVGYTF. The CDR3, as DNA: TGTGCCTGGAGTGTACGGTCCCCAGGGGTTGGCTACACCTTC. The gene calls are TRBV30 and TRBJ1-2; a possible D gene is TRBD1 (6 bases). The ends were cut back, 0 bases at V and 7 bases at J, with 15 bases in the middle. The CDR3 length is 14 residues. CDR1 GTSNPN and CDR2 SVGIG come from the germline V gene (reference sequence).

The V gene is TRBV6-5, the J gene TRBJ2-7, with D uncertain. Germline V gene sequence: CDR1 MNHEY, CDR2 SVGAGI. The CDR3 covers 12 residues. V lost 5 bases and J lost 2, with 7 bases in between. The CDR3 nucleotides read TGTGCCAGCAGTGCGGAAACCTACGAGCAGTACTTC. This gives the protein CASSAETYEQYF.

The J gene is TRBJ2-7, the V gene TRBV18; weak D call: TRBD2 (6 bases). The germline CDR1 and CDR2 sequences are KGHSH and LQKENI. V was trimmed by 2 bases and J by 2 bases, leaving 10 bases between them. The CDR3 contains 14 residues. As DNA, the CDR3 is TGTGCCAGCTCACCAAGTGGAGGGGCCTACGAGCAGTACTTC. It is translated as CASSPSGGAYEQYF.

The CDR3 loop reads CASSQTPDRHYEQYF. CDR3 nucleotides: TGCGCCAGCAGCCAAACCCCGGACAGGCACTACGAGCAGTACTTC. This chain connects TRBV4-1 to TRBJ2-7, with 7 bases identical to TRBD1. The CDR3 is made up of 15 amino acids. Germline V gives CDR1 MGHRA, CDR2 YSYEKL. Germline trimming cut 2 bases from V and 3 bases from J; bases unmatched to any gene: 7.

The rearrangement joins TRBV7-2 to TRBJ1-4; no firm D call. The CDR3 extends over 15 amino acids. Per the germline V gene, CDR1 is SGHTA and CDR2 is FQGNSA. Trimming pared 0 bases from V and 6 bases from J, leaving 11 bases between. In DNA form, the CDR3 reads TGTGCCAGCAGCTTAGCTGGGCAGGTAGATGAAAAACTGTTTTTT. Translating it yields CASSLAGQVDEKLFF.

The gene calls are TRBV11-2 and TRBJ2-2, with 7 bases matching TRBD1. The CDR3 runs 15 residues. Trimming cost V 3 bases and J 7 bases; bases outside gene matches: 8. Germline-derived CDR1 and CDR2 are SGHAT and FQNNGV. This CDR3 reads CASSFDRDRVGELFF. CDR3 nucleotides: TGTGCCAGCAGCTTCGACAGGGATCGGGTCGGGGAGCTGTTTTTT.

V and J are TRBV28 and TRBJ2-7; D possibly corresponds to TRBD1 (6 bases). Trimming removed 8 bases from V and 2 bases from J, with 13 bases in between. The CDR3 length is 13 residues. Germline V CDR1 and CDR2: MDHEN, SYDVKM. CDR3 sequence: CASQPGAAYEQYF. The CDR3 DNA sequence: TGTGCCAGCCAACCAGGGGCCGCCTACGAGCAGTACTTC.

This chain connects TRBV10-2 to TRBJ1-5; 7 bases fit TRBD1. Germline values: CDR1 WSHSY, CDR2 SAAADI. Trimming cost V 8 bases and J 0 bases; bases outside gene matches: 4. This CDR3 has 14 amino acids. The CDR3 DNA follows: TGCGCCAGCGGGGGGACAGATAGCAATCAGCCCCAGCATTTT. It specifies CASGGTDSNQPQHF.

This clone was detected only a few times. The chain joins TRBV6-1 to TRBJ1-4, with D unclear. Looked up from germline, CDR1 is MNHNS and CDR2 is SASEGT. The CDR3 loop spans 14 amino acids. V gave up 1 base and J gave up 4 bases, with 7 bases separating them. As DNA, the CDR3 is TGTGCCAGCAGTGAAGAACAGATTAATGAAAAACTGTTTTTT. As protein: CASSEEQINEKLFF.

V gene TRBV28 combines with J gene TRBJ2-7, with 8 bases lining up with TRBD1. V was pared by 2 bases and J by 2 bases, with 8 bases of the junction left unmatched. This CDR3 spans 16 amino acids. Germline V lookup: CDR1 MDHEN, CDR2 SYDVKM. The CDR3 bases are TGTGCCAGCAGTTTAAACTACGGACAGGGAACCTACGAGCAGTACTTC. It encodes CASSLNYGQGTYEQYF.

The rearrangement joins TRBV11-2 to TRBJ2-3, with TRBD2 identical over 8 bases. V shed 5 bases and J 6 bases; nucleotides not matched to a gene: 13. The CDR3 runs 16 residues. Germline assignment: CDR1 SGHAT and CDR2 FQNNGV. DNA of the CDR3: TGTGCCAGCAGCCAACTCCGGGGGACTAGATCGGATACGCAGTATTTT. Translation: CASSQLRGTRSDTQYF.

The CDR3 loop is CASSLELAGLTGELFF. The CDR3 nucleotides read TGTGCCAGCAGCTTAGAACTAGCGGGACTCACCGGGGAGCTGTTTTTT. This chain links TRBV7-9 with TRBJ2-2; 10 nucleotides agree with TRBD2. Germline CDR1 is SEHNR and CDR2 is FQNEAQ (reference sequence). V lost 1 base, J lost 4 bases, and 3 bases stayed unmatched. This CDR3 comprises 16 residues.

This rearrangement joins TRBV19 to TRBJ2-7, with D possibly being TRBD1 (6 bases). Germline V gene lookup returns CDR1 LNHDA and CDR2 SQIVND (reference sequence). The CDR3 has 17 residues. The V end lost 3 bases, the J end lost 5 bases, and 23 bases lay between the germline ends. The CDR3 nucleotides are TGTGCCAGTAGTATCATTTCGGGCGTGGGCAGGGGCAACGAGCAGTACTTC. It yields the protein CASSIISGVGRGNEQYF.

This chain uses TRBV7-9 with TRBJ2-1; 11 bases align to TRBD2. The CDR3 runs to 16 residues. Germline CDR1 is SEHNR and CDR2 is FQNEAQ (reference sequence). V was clipped by 5 bases and J by 7 bases; unmatched bases: 10. For the CDR3, the DNA is TGTGCCAGCAGCATTGTAGCGGGAGGGCCGGGAAATGAGCAGTTCTTC. This gives the protein CASSIVAGGPGNEQFF.

The V and J genes are TRBV29-1 and TRBJ2-4, with D possibly being TRBD1 (5 bases). The CDR3 runs 15 residues. The germline V gene has CDR1 SQVTM and CDR2 ANQGSEA. The V gene lost 5 bases and the J gene lost 3 bases, with 17 bases spanning the gap. The CDR3 DNA sequence: TGCAGCGTTTTCGGGCGTCTAGGGGTCAAAAACATTCAGTACTTC. This encodes CSVFGRLGVKNIQYF.

The V and J genes are TRBV27 and TRBJ2-2; TRBD2 matches at 11 bases. CDR1 is MNHEY and CDR2 is SMNVEV in the germline V gene (reference sequence). The CDR3 spans 18 residues. Unmatched junction bases numbered 5, after V lost 2 bases and J lost 0 bases. CDR3 in amino acids: CASSLRASGRSNTGELFF. The CDR3 nucleotides read TGTGCCAGCAGTTTACGGGCTAGCGGGAGGTCGAACACCGGGGAGCTGTTTTTT.

This clone was observed a few times. The chain joins TRBV9 to TRBJ2-4; TRBD2 matches at 7 bases. Germline V gene data show CDR1 as SGDLS and CDR2 as YYNGEE. Losses at the gene ends were 7 bases for V and 1 base for J; bases not matched to a gene: 11. The CDR3 is 16 residues long. Here the CDR3 reads CASATVGGSAKNIQYF. In nucleotides, the CDR3 is TGTGCCAGCGCGACGGTGGGCGGGAGTGCCAAAAACATTCAGTACTTC.

V and J are TRBV6-5 and TRBJ1-5; D might be TRBD1 (5 bases). The germline V and J ends were trimmed by 5 bases and 2 bases, with 13 bases remaining between them. The CDR3 extends over 15 amino acids. CDR1 MNHEY and CDR2 SVGAGI come from the germline V gene. DNA of the CDR3: TGTGCCAGCAGTACCCTCGGGGGGGGCAATCAGCCCCAGCATTTT. Protein sequence: CASSTLGGGNQPQHF.

The gene calls are TRBV28 and TRBJ2-7; 7 nucleotides line up with TRBD1. Germline V gene lookup returns CDR1 MDHEN and CDR2 SYDVKM. The CDR3 extends over 14 amino acids. J was trimmed by 3 bases and V by 5 bases; bases with no gene match: 7. The CDR3 reads CASSLTGRGYEQYF. In DNA form, the CDR3 reads TGTGCCAGCAGTCTGACAGGGAGAGGCTACGAGCAGTACTTC. Using reference TRBV28 and TRBJ2-7 for the parts outside the CDR3, the full variable domain is DVKVTQSSRYLVKRTGEKVFLECVQDMDHENMFWYRQDPGLGLRLIYFSYDVKMKEKGDIPEGYSVSREKKERFSLILESASTNQTSMYLCASSLTGRGYEQYFGPGTRLTVT.

This clone showed up just once. This sequence joins TRBV10-3 and TRBJ2-1; TRBD2 matches 9 bases. The germline V gene has CDR1 ENHRY and CDR2 SYGVKD. The CDR3 sequence is 15 residues long. V lost 2 bases and J lost 7; bases outside the gene matches: 6. CDR3 nucleotide sequence: TGTGCCATCAGTGAGCTCGCGGGGGGGCAAAATGAGCAGTTCTTC. This sequence encodes CAISELAGGQNEQFF.

J is TRBJ2-3 and V is TRBV7-9; 9 bases are shared with TRBD1. The V gene's germline CDR1 is SEHNR and CDR2 FQNEAQ (reference sequence). The CDR3 is made up of 16 amino acids. Trimming removed 5 bases from V and 6 bases from J; junction bases left unmatched: 12. CDR3 sequence reads: CASSLGQGGRGDTQYF. CDR3 sequence (DNA): TGTGCCAGCAGCCTGGGACAGGGAGGGCGAGGGGATACGCAGTATTTT.

As to this clone: One junction end does not reproduce the germline sequence, and a read error may be involved. Other DNA variants within this sample encode the same CDR3. In DNA, the CDR3 is TGCGCCAGCAGCCCGGCTCCAGGGGGTAACTCCTATGAGCAGTACTTC. Its translation is CASSPAPGGNSYEQYF. V and J are TRBV4-1 and TRBJ2-7, with 7 bases fitting TRBD1. This CDR3 spans 16 amino acids. Germline-derived CDR1 and CDR2 are MGHRA and YSYEKL.

The gene calls are TRBV6-1 and TRBJ1-2; TRBD1 matches 8 bases. This CDR3 is built from 14 residues. V trimming: 1 base; J trimming: 8 bases; junction bases outside the gene matches: 6. From germline, CDR1 is MNHNS and CDR2 SASEGT. Here the CDR3 reads CASSEVGQGSGYTF. The CDR3 DNA reads as TGTGCCAGCAGTGAAGTAGGACAGGGTAGCGGCTACACCTTC.

The rearrangement uses TRBV30 and TRBJ1-1; TRBD1 agrees at 9 bases. The J segment lost 4 bases and the V segment lost 2 bases, leaving 8 bases of the junction unmatched. The CDR3 loop spans 15 amino acids. Looked up from germline, CDR1 is GTSNPN and CDR2 is SVGIG (reference sequence). The CDR3 region has the DNA TGTGCCTGGAGTTTAGGACAGGGGCTCGGCACTGAAGCTTTCTTT. The encoded protein is CAWSLGQGLGTEAFF.

The CDR3 DNA is TGTGCCAGTAGTAGACCAGGGGTCGGAGAGACCCAGTACTTC. Translating it yields CASSRPGVGETQYF. The chain recombines TRBV19 with TRBJ2-5, with D tentatively TRBD1 (6 bases). The CDR3 sequence is 14 residues long. Per the germline V gene, CDR1 is LNHDA and CDR2 is SQIVND (reference sequence). V lost 4 bases to trimming and J lost 4 bases, with 13 bases between them.